This passage covers 6 T cell receptor beta chains from one sample sequenced in a study of blood T cells in healthy people across ages. Combining a sample-barcoded 5' primer with a J-beta primer mix, a second PCR ran for roughly 7 to 11 cycles. TCRdb analysed the 5' RACE reads with MiXCR anew, one entry per CDR3 protein. The profile shows 380,000 or so distinct CDR3 sequences, about 52% of them singletons. The sample consisted of blood. The source is a man between 60 and 75 years old in good health.

This clonotype has at least ten counts. This chain connects TRBV2 to TRBJ1-2; D gene unclear. This CDR3 comprises 12 residues. The germline CDR1 and CDR2 sequences are SNHLY and FYNNEI. V was pared by 2 bases and J by 1 base, with 2 bases between. CDR3 amino acids: CASSESNYGYTF. The CDR3 bases are TGTGCCAGCAGTGAAAGTAACTATGGCTACACCTTC. Full variable domain (rest looked up from reference TRBV2 and TRBJ1-2): EPEVTQTPSHQVTQMGQEVILRCVPISNHLYFYWYRQILGQKVEFLVSFYNNEISEKSEIFDDQFSVERPDGSNFTLKIRSTKLEDSAMYFCASSESNYGYTFGSGTRLTVV.

Regarding this clonotype: A much larger clone differs from this one at a single base, so this may be a read error. The chain joins TRBV11-2 to TRBJ2-1; D possibly corresponds to TRBD2 (6 bases). CDR1 is SGHAT, CDR2 FQNNGV, per germline. This CDR3 is 14 amino acids long. The CDR3 loop is CASSSLASYNKQFF. CDR3 coding DNA: TGTGCCAGCAGTTCACTAGCCTCCTACAATAAGCAGTTCTTC.

This chain joins TRBV6-2 or TRBV6-3 and TRBJ2-1, with 11 nucleotides matching TRBD2. Germline V CDR1 and CDR2: MNHEY, SVGEGT. With V trimmed by 6 bases and J by 7 bases, 11 bases remained unmatched. The CDR3 covers 16 residues. CDR3 in amino acids: CASRPLSGRAVNEQFF. The DNA of the CDR3 is TGTGCCAGCAGGCCCCTTAGCGGGAGGGCCGTAAATGAGCAGTTCTTC.

CDR3 DNA: TGTGCCAGCAGCATTAACCCGGGACTAGGGCCTAATGAGCAGTTCTTC. It specifies CASSINPGLGPNEQFF. This chain links TRBV7-2 with TRBJ2-1, with 8 bases fitting TRBD2. This CDR3 contains 16 residues. From germline, CDR1 is SGHTA and CDR2 FQGNSA. J was trimmed by 7 bases and V by 5 bases; bases with no gene match: 13.

The chain combines TRBV21-1 with TRBJ2-1; the D segment call TRBD1 is taken from the table without a DNA check. TRBV21-1 is a pseudogene locus. CDR3 length: 10 amino acids. The CDR3 DNA is TGTGCCAGCGGGGACAGGGGGCTGTTCTTC. It is translated as CASGDRGLFF.

This clonotype appeared a few times. The chain is built from TRBV12-3 or TRBV12-4 and TRBJ2-7; 7 bases match TRBD2. This CDR3 has 13 amino acids. J lost 7 bases, V lost 3 bases, and 6 bases had no gene match. The CDR3 DNA reads as TGTGCCAGCAGTTTTGGGAGGGTCTGGGAGCAGTACTTC. Its translation: CASSFGRVWEQYF.